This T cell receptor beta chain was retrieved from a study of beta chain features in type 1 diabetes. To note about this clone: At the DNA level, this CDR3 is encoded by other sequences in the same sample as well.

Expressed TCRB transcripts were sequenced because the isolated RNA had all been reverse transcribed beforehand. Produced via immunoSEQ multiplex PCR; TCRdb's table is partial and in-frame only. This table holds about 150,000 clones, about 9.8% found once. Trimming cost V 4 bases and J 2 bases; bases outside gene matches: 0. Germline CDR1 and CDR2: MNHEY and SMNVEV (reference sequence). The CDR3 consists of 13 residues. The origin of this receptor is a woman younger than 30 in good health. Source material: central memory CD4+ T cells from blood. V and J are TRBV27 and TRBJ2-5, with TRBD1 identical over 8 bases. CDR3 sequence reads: CASSYRGQETQYF. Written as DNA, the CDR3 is TGTGCCAGCAGTTACAGGGGGCAAGAGACCCAGTACTTC.